The rows below give T cell receptor beta chains drawn from one sample of a study of regulatory T cells in long-lasting Graves disease. TCRdb re-analysed the multiplex PCR reads in MiXCR, keeping a single row per CDR3 protein. Of around 460,000 distinct CDR3 sequences listed, about 20% are singletons. Source: peripheral blood mononuclear cells (PBMCs), taken when the disease was refractory, from a patient treated with antithyroid drugs. Receptors were obtained from a female donor with Graves disease. Each CDR3 is given with its conserved first and last residue. Fields, in order: D gene, J gene, clone size, V gene, CDR3 protein, CDR3 DNA. A D gene is named only where the DNA matches it firmly. Some rows mark clone size as missing; the rest say once, few, many or name a class of expanded clone.

>TRBD1|TRBJ2-2|many|TRBV6-1
CASSAGTARAGELFF
TGTGCCAGCAGTGCCGGGACAGCAAGGGCCGGGGAGCTGTTTTTT
>TRBD1|TRBJ1-6|many|TRBV7-8
CASSQRDRGSPLHF
TGTGCCAGCAGCCAACGGGACAGGGGTTCACCCCTCCACTTT
>-|TRBJ1-5|few|TRBV7-3
CASSHWTELLYSNQPQHF
TGTGCCAGCAGCCACTGGACAGAGCTTTTGTATAGCAATCAGCCCCAGCATTTT
>TRBD1|TRBJ1-5|once|TRBV7-9
CASDKGQGNQPQHF
TGTGCCAGCGATAAAGGACAGGGGAATCAGCCCCAGCATTTT
>-|TRBJ1-6|many|TRBV6-5
CASSYSLGHNSPLHF
TGTGCCAGCAGTTACTCGCTTGGACATAATTCACCCCTCCACTTT
>-|TRBJ1-2|many|TRBV28
CASSSTQGNPYGYTF
TGTGCCAGCAGCTCAACCCAGGGGAACCCATATGGCTACACCTTC
>-|TRBJ1-1|many|TRBV5-1
CASSLTGQVNTEAFF
TGTGCCAGCAGTTTAACGGGACAAGTGAACACTGAAGCTTTCTTT
>-|TRBJ1-1|many|TRBV7-2
CASSLEGGAETEAFF
TGTGCCAGCAGCTTAGAGGGGGGAGCGGAAACTGAAGCTTTCTTT
>TRBD1|TRBJ2-7|-|TRBV12-3/TRBV12-4
CASSRTTGGEQYF
TGTGCCAGCAGTCGAACCACAGGGGGCGAGCAGTACTTC
>-|TRBJ2-7|many|TRBV7-2
CASSLAGFDEQYF
TGTGCCAGCAGCTTGGCGGGGTTCGACGAGCAGTACTTC
>-|TRBJ1-1|few|TRBV11-3
CASRSTWTTFTEAFF
TGTGCCAGCAGATCGACATGGACCACCTTCACTGAAGCTTTCTTT
>-|TRBJ1-2|-|TRBV25-1
CASRARERPYGYTF
TGTGCCAGCAGAGCCCGAGAGCGTCCCTATGGCTACACCTTC
>-|TRBJ2-7|many|TRBV7-2
CASSFLGSVIYEQYF
TGTGCCAGCAGCTTTCTGGGTAGCGTCATATACGAGCAGTACTTC
>-|TRBJ2-2|-|TRBV12-3/TRBV12-4
CASSRGQANTGELFF
TGTGCCAGCTCTCGAGGACAAGCGAACACCGGGGAGCTGTTTTTT
>-|TRBJ1-1|few|TRBV18
CASSPGATEAFF
TGTGCCAGCAGTCCTGGCGCAACTGAAGCTTTCTTT
>-|TRBJ2-4|once|TRBV13
CASSLEGGQKNIQYF
TGTGCCAGCAGCTTAGAGGGGGGACAGAAAAACATTCAGTACTTC
>TRBD1|TRBJ2-7|few|TRBV6-1
CASNPTGSHEQYF
TGTGCCAGCAACCCGACAGGGAGCCACGAGCAGTACTTC
>TRBD2|TRBJ2-3|few|TRBV20-1
CSARDHLAGTDTQYF
TGCAGTGCTAGAGATCACCTAGCGGGCACAGATACGCAGTATTTT
>-|TRBJ2-5|few|TRBV14
CASSQDNAVQETQYF
TGTGCCAGCAGCCAAGATAACGCGGTCCAAGAGACCCAGTACTTC
>TRBD1|TRBJ1-2|few|TRBV7-9
CASSAAGQSNNYGYTF
TGTGCCAGCAGCGCCGCGGGACAGTCGAATAACTATGGCTACACCTTC
>TRBD1|TRBJ1-5|-|TRBV7-2
CASSSGTGAAAQHF
TGTGCCAGCAGCTCCGGGACAGGGGCTGCGGCCCAGCATTTT
>-|TRBJ1-6|few|TRBV27
CASSIPGLGSPLHF
TGTGCCAGCAGCATTCCGGGCCTCGGTTCACCCCTCCACTTT
>TRBD1|TRBJ1-2|few|TRBV24-1
CATSDRDREYGYTF
TGTGCCACCAGTGATCGGGACAGGGAGTACGGCTACACCTTC
>-|TRBJ2-1|-|TRBV12-3/TRBV12-4
CASSYHPYNEQFF
TGTGCCAGCAGTTACCACCCTTACAATGAGCAGTTCTTC
>-|TRBJ1-1|few|TRBV7-2
CASSLEPFSSWRTEAFF
TGTGCCAGCAGCTTAGAACCCTTCTCTAGTTGGAGGACTGAAGCTTTCTTT
>-|TRBJ1-2|-|TRBV30
CAWSAGQGGYTF
TGTGCCTGGAGTGCTGGCCAGGGAGGCTACACCTTC
>TRBD1|TRBJ2-7|-|TRBV7-9
CASSLVSGGGYEQYF
TGTGCCAGCAGCTTAGTTTCAGGGGGCGGCTACGAGCAGTACTTC